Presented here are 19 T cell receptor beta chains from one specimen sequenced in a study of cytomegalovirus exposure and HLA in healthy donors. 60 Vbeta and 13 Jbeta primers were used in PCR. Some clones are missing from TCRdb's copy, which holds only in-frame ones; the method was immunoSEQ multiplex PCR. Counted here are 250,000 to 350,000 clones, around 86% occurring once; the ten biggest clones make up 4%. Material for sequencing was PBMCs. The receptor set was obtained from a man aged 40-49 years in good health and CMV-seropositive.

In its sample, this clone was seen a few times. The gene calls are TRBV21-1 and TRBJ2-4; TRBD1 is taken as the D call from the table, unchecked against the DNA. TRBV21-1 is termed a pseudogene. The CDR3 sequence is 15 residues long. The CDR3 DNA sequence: TGTGCCAGCAGCAAAGCGCTTTCACAGAAAAACATTCAGTACTTC. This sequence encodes CASSKALSQKNIQYF.

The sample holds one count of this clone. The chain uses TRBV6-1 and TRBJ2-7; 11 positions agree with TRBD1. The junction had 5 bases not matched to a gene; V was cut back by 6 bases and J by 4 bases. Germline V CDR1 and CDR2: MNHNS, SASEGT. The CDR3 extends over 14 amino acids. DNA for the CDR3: TGTGCCAGCAGCGGACAGGGGGCGGGGTACGAGCAGTACTTC. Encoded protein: CASSGQGAGYEQYF.

CDR3 nucleotides: TGTGCCAGCAGCCCTTGGCAGGCGGCACAGGGGGAGGCTTTCTTT. Encoded protein: CASSPWQAAQGEAFF. V and J are TRBV9 and TRBJ1-1; 8 bases are shared with TRBD1. Germline CDR1 reads SGDLS; CDR2 reads YYNGEE. The CDR3 runs 15 residues. V lost 4 bases to trimming and J lost 11 bases; unmatched junction nucleotides: 16.

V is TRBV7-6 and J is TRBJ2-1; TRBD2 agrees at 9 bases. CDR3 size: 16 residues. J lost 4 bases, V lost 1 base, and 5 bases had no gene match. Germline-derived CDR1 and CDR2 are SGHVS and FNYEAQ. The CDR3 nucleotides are TGTGCCAGCAGCTTAGAGGCTAGCGGGATTTACAATGAGCAGTTCTTC. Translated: CASSLEASGIYNEQFF.

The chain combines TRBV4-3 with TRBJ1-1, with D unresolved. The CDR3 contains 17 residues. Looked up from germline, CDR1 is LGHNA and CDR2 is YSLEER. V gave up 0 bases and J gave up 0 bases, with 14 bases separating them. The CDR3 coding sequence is TGCGCCAGCAGCCAAGATCGACTAGGCAGTTTGAACACTGAAGCTTTCTTT. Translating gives CASSQDRLGSLNTEAFF.

This CDR3 is CASSYGTGGQPNEKLFF. The CDR3 DNA reads as TGCGCCAGCAGCTATGGGACAGGGGGTCAGCCTAATGAAAAACTGTTTTTT. This rearrangement joins TRBV5-1 to TRBJ1-4; 11 nucleotides agree with TRBD1. Germline loops: CDR1 SGHRS, CDR2 YFSETQ. Trimming at V came to 3 bases and at J to 3 bases, leaving 7 bases not matched to a gene. The CDR3 runs to 17 residues.

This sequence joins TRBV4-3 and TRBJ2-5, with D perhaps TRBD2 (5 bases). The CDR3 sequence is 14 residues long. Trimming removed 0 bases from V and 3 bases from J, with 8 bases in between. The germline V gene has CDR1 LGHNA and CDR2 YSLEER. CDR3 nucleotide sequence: TGCGCCAGCAGCCAAGATCGGGAAGAAGAGACCCAGTACTTC. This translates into CASSQDREEETQYF.

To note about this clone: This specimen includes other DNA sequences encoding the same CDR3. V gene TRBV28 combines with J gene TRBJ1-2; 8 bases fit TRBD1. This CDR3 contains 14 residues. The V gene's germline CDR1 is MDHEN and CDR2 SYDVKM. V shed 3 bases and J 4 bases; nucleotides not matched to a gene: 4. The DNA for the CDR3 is TGTGCCAGCAGTTTGCCCACAGGGGGCTATGGCTACACCTTC. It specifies CASSLPTGGYGYTF.

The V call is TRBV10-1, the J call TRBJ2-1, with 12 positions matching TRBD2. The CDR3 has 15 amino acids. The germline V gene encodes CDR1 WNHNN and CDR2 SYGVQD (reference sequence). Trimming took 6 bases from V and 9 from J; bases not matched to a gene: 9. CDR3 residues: CASSSLAGGAGEQFF. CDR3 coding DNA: TGCGCCAGCAGCTCACTAGCGGGAGGCGCTGGTGAGCAGTTCTTC.

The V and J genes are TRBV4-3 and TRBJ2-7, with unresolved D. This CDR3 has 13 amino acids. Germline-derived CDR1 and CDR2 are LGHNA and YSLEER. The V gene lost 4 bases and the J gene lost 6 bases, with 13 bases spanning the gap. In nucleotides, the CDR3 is TGCGCCAGCAGCCCAGGAACGGTAGGCGAGCAGTACTTC. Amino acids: CASSPGTVGEQYF.

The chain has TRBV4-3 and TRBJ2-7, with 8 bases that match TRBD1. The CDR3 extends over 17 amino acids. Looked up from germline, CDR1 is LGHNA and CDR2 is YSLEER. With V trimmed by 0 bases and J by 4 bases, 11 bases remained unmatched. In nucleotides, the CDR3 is TGCGCCAGCAGCCAAGATCTCGCGGGTGACAGGGGTTACGAGCAGTACTTC. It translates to CASSQDLAGDRGYEQYF.

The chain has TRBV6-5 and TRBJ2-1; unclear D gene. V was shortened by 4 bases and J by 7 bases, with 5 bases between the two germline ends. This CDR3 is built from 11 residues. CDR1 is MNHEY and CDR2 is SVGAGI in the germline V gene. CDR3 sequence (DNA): TGTGCCAGCAGTTCCGGGAATGAGCAGTTCTTC. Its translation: CASSSGNEQFF.

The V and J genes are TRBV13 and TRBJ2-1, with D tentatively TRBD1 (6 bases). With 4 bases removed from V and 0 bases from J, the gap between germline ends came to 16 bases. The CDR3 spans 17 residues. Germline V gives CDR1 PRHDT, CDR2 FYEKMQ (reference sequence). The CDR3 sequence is CASSSRQALSSYNEQFF. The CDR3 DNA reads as TGTGCCAGCAGCTCTCGACAGGCCCTAAGCTCCTACAATGAGCAGTTCTTC. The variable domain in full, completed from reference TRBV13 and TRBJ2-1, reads AAGVIQSPRHLIKEKRETATLKCYPIPRHDTVYWYQQGPGQDPQFLISFYEKMQSDKGSIPDRFSAQQFSDYHSELNMSSLELGDSALYFCASSSRQALSSYNEQFFGPGTRLTVL.

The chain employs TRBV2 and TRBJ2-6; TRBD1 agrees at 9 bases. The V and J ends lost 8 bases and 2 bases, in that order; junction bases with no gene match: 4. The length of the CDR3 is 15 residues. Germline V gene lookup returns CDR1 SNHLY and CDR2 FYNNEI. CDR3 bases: TGTGCCAGCTGGAGACAGGGGGCTGGGGCCAACGTCCTGACTTTC. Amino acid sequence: CASWRQGAGANVLTF.

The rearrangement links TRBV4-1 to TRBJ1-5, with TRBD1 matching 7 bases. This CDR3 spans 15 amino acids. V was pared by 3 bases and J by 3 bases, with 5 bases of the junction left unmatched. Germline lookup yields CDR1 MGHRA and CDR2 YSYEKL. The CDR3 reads CASSHQTGNNQPQHF. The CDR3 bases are TGCGCCAGCAGCCATCAGACAGGGAACAATCAGCCCCAGCATTTT.

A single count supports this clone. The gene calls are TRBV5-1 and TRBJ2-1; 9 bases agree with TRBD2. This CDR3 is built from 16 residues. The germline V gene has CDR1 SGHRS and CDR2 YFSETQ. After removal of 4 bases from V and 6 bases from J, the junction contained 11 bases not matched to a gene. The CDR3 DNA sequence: TGCGCCAGCAGCCCGGAGGGCGGGAGGGCCGCCAATGAGCAGTTCTTC. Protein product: CASSPEGGRAANEQFF.

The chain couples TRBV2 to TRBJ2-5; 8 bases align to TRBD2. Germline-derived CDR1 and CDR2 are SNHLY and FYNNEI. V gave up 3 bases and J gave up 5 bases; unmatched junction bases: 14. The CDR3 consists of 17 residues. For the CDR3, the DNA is TGTGCCAGCAGTGATCCCCGGCGGGAGGAAGCCAGGGAGACCCAGTACTTC. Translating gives CASSDPRREEARETQYF.

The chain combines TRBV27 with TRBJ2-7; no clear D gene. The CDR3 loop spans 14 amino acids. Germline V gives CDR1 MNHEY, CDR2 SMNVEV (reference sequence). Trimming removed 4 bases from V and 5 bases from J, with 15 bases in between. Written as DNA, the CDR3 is TGTGCCAGCAGTTCCTTTGCGGCTACCGACGAGCAGTACTTC. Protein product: CASSSFAATDEQYF.

The CDR3 sequence is CSVPTGLSSYEQYF. CDR3 coding DNA: TGCAGCGTCCCTACGGGACTTAGCTCCTACGAGCAGTACTTC. The V and J genes are TRBV29-1 and TRBJ2-5; tentative D call: TRBD2 (6 bases). The J call is uncertain, as TRBJ2-7 better fits the DNA end. The CDR3 covers 14 residues. Germline V lookup: CDR1 SQVTM, CDR2 ANQGSEA.